The sample holds one count of the clone carrying this T cell receptor (beta chain). The target antigen is unknown. Looked up from germline, CDR1 is SGHVS and CDR2 is FQNEAQ. After removal of 5 bases from V and 8 bases from J, the junction contained 18 bases not matched to a gene. This CDR3 region has 17 residues. On sorted subsets, replicate PCRs used about 180 ng DNA, or 25,000 to 35,000 T cell genomes. Assay: immunoSEQ multiplex PCR; the TCRdb copy retains only in-frame clones and omits some. Among hundreds of thousands of clones listed, about three quarters were seen once. Donation came from healthy HIV-negative adults that had no recent acute infections or vaccinations. This entry comes from a study of shared clonotypes between healthy human individuals. Study-level points and caveats: A reduction in generation probabilities was seen for non-shared clonotypes relative to those shared by all four donors.

The chain employs TRBV7-8 and TRBJ2-3; 8 bases line up with TRBD2. Specimen: memory CD4+ T cells sorted from blood. Subset meaning: CD45RA-negative fraction. The receptor comes from a woman in her twenties or thirties in good health. The CDR3 spells CASSTTPGRARLGTQYF. CDR3 nucleotides: TGTGCCAGCAGCACGACCCCCGGGAGGGCCCGACTCGGTACGCAGTATTTT.